Listed below are T cell receptor beta chains from one sample, sequenced in a study of control samples from healthy donors and cancer patients. Some clones are missing from TCRdb's copy, which holds only in-frame ones; the method was immunoSEQ multiplex PCR. The sample has just over 80,000 clones; approximately 94% are singletons. Sequenced sample: blood. The source of these receptors is a woman under 30 in good health. Both conserved end residues are part of each CDR3. The D gene is left open where the match is weak. Clone size is shown for a subset of rows, as once, few, many or a class of expanded clone.

D: -
V: TRBV6-1
J: TRBJ1-1
length: 15
size: -
CDR3: CASSERQGSKTEAFF
DNA: TGTGCCAGCAGTGAAAGGCAGGGGAGTAAAACTGAAGCTTTCTTT

D: TRBD1
V: TRBV7-2
J: TRBJ1-2
length: 15
size: -
CDR3: CASSLDGTDFYGYTF
DNA: TGTGCCAGCAGCTTAGACGGGACAGACTTCTATGGCTACACCTTC

D: -
V: TRBV6-1
J: TRBJ1-5
length: 16
size: -
CDR3: CASSDPAGFGRQPQHF
DNA: TGTGCCAGCAGTGATCCGGCCGGATTTGGGCGCCAGCCCCAGCATTTT

D: -
V: TRBV19
J: TRBJ1-2
length: 13
size: -
CDR3: CASREDSRLGYTF
DNA: TGTGCCAGCAGAGAGGACAGTCGTTTGGGCTACACCTTC

D: TRBD2
V: TRBV5-1
J: TRBJ2-2
length: 17
size: -
CDR3: CASSLAVAGVRTGELFF
DNA: TGCGCCAGCAGCTTGGCGGTAGCGGGAGTAAGAACCGGGGAGCTGTTTTTT

D: -
V: TRBV7-3
J: TRBJ2-3
length: 14
size: -
CDR3: CASSPKRGADTQYF
DNA: TGTGCCAGCAGCCCAAAAAGGGGGGCAGATACGCAGTATTTT

D: TRBD1
V: TRBV19
J: TRBJ1-1
length: 15
size: once
CDR3: CASIYPTGKGVEAFF
DNA: TGTGCCAGTATCTATCCGACAGGGAAAGGGGTTGAAGCTTTCTTT

D: -
V: TRBV6-5
J: TRBJ2-2
length: 15
size: once
CDR3: CASSYFVSNTGELFF
DNA: TGTGCCAGCAGTTACTTCGTATCAAACACCGGGGAGCTGTTTTTT

D: -
V: TRBV29-1
J: TRBJ2-5
length: 14
size: -
CDR3: CSVEVLGAAETQYF
DNA: TGCAGCGTTGAAGTTCTAGGGGCCGCAGAGACCCAGTACTTC

D: -
V: TRBV24-1
J: TRBJ2-1
length: 20
size: -
CDR3: CATSDFAGTAGGPSYNEQFF
DNA: TGTGCCACCAGTGATTTTGCCGGGACAGCAGGGGGGCCTTCCTACAATGAGCAGTTCTTC

D: -
V: TRBV6-4
J: TRBJ1-2
length: 13
size: -
CDR3: CASSDEGRDGYTF
DNA: TGTGCCAGCAGTGACGAGGGCCGAGATGGCTACACCTTC

D: -
V: TRBV18
J: TRBJ1-1
length: 13
size: -
CDR3: CASLTTANTEAFF
DNA: TGTGCCAGCTTAACAACGGCGAACACTGAAGCTTTCTTT

D: -
V: TRBV5-8
J: TRBJ1-5
length: 12
size: -
CDR3: CASSSPKQPQHF
DNA: TGTGCCAGCAGCTCACCCAAGCAGCCCCAGCATTTT

D: -
V: TRBV6-5
J: TRBJ1-4
length: 16
size: -
CDR3: CASSSTRGLTNEKLFF
DNA: TGTGCCAGCAGTTCCACCCGGGGGTTAACTAATGAAAAACTGTTTTTT

D: -
V: TRBV5-8
J: TRBJ2-7
length: 15
size: -
CDR3: CASSLSQKSNYEQYF
DNA: TGTGCCAGCAGCTTGTCACAGAAATCAAACTACGAGCAGTACTTC

D: -
V: TRBV9
J: TRBJ2-2
length: 16
size: -
CDR3: CASTKGGARNTGELFF
DNA: TGTGCCAGCACCAAGGGGGGGGCACGGAACACCGGGGAGCTGTTTTTT

D: TRBD1
V: TRBV27
J: TRBJ2-7
length: 12
size: -
CDR3: CASKRQGREQYF
DNA: TGTGCCAGCAAACGACAGGGGCGGGAGCAGTACTTC

D: -
V: TRBV7-2
J: TRBJ2-1
length: 15
size: -
CDR3: CASSLAGGDYNEQFF
DNA: TGTGCCAGCAGCTTAGCGGGCGGAGACTACAATGAGCAGTTCTTC